The present T cell receptor (beta chain) was sequenced within a study of PD-L1 blockade in urothelial cancer. This CDR3 region has 14 residues. The germline CDR1 and CDR2 sequences are SGHVS and FQNEAQ. V was pared by 5 bases and J by 4 bases, with 12 bases between. Repertoires were generated with immunoSEQ multiplex PCR, while TCRdb's copy carries only in-frame clones and drops some. The sample consists of 25,000 to 35,000 clones, over 60% of them appearing once. Time point meaning: peripheral blood 6 weeks after treatment start. V is TRBV7-8 and J is TRBJ1-5, with TRBD1 as a possible D gene (5 bases). The sequencing here drew on PBMCs, taken around atezolizumab (anti-PD-L1) treatment. This sequence originates from a man in his sixties or seventies with urothelial cancer. The CDR3 spells CASSLERQNQPQHF. The DNA for the CDR3 is TGTGCCAGCAGCCTAGAAAGACAGAATCAGCCCCAGCATTTT.